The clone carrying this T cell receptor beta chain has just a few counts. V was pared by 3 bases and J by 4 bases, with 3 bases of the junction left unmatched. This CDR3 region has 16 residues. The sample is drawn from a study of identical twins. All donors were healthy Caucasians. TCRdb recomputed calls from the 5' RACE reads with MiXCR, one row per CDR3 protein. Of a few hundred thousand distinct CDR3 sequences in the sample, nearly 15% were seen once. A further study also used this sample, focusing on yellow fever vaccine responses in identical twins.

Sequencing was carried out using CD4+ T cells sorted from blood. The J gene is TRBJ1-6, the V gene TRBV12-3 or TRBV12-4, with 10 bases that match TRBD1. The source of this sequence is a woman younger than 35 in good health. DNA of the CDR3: TGTGCCAGCAGTTTTGCGGACAGGGGGTATAATTCACCCCTCCACTTT. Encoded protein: CASSFADRGYNSPLHF.